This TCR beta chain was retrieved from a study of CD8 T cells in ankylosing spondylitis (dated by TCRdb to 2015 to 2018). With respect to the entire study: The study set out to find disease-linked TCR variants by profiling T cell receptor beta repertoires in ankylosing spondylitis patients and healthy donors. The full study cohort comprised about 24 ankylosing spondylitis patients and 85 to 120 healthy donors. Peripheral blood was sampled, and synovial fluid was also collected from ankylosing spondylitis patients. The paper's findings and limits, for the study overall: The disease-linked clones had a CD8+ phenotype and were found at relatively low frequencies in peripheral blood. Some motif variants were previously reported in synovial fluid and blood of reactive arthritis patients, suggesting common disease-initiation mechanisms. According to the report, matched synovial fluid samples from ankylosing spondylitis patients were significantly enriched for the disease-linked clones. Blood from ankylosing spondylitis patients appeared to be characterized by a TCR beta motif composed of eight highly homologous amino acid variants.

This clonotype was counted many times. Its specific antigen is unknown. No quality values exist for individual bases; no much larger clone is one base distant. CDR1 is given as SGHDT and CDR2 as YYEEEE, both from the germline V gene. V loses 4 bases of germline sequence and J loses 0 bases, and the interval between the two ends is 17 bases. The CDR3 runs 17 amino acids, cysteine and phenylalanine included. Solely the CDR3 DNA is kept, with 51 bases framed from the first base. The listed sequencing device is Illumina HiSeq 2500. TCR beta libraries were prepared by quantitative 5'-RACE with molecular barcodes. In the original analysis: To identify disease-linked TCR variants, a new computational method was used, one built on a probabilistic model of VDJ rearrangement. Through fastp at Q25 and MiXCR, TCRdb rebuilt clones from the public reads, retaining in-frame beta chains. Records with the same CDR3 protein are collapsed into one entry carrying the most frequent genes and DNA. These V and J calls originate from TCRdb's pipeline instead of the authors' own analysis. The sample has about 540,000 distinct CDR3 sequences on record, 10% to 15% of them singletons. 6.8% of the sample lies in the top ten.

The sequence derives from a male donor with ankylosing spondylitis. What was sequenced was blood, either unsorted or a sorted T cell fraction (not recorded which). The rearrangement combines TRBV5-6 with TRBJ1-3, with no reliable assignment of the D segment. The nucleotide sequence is TGTGCCAGCAGCGCTGACTTTGGACTATACTCTGGAAACACCATATATTTT. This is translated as CASSADFGLYSGNTIYF.